This T cell receptor beta chain was profiled in a study of identifying expanded T cells in peripheral blood. During the collection period, no donor immune events like infections were recorded. TCRdb keeps only in-frame clones here, not all; method: immunoSEQ multiplex PCR. Of roughly 100,000 clones listed, about 89% are singletons. The CDR3 loop spans 17 amino acids. The sequencing sample was made of blood. The TCR originated in a person aged 18-70 years in good health. The chain combines TRBV21-1 with TRBJ2-2; TRBD1, the table's D call, lacks a check against the DNA. TRBV21-1 corresponds to a pseudogene. The CDR3 DNA sequence: TGTGCCAGCAGCTCTCGTCGGGGGACAGGGAACACCGGGGAGCTGTTTTTT. It is translated as CASSSRRGTGNTGELFF.